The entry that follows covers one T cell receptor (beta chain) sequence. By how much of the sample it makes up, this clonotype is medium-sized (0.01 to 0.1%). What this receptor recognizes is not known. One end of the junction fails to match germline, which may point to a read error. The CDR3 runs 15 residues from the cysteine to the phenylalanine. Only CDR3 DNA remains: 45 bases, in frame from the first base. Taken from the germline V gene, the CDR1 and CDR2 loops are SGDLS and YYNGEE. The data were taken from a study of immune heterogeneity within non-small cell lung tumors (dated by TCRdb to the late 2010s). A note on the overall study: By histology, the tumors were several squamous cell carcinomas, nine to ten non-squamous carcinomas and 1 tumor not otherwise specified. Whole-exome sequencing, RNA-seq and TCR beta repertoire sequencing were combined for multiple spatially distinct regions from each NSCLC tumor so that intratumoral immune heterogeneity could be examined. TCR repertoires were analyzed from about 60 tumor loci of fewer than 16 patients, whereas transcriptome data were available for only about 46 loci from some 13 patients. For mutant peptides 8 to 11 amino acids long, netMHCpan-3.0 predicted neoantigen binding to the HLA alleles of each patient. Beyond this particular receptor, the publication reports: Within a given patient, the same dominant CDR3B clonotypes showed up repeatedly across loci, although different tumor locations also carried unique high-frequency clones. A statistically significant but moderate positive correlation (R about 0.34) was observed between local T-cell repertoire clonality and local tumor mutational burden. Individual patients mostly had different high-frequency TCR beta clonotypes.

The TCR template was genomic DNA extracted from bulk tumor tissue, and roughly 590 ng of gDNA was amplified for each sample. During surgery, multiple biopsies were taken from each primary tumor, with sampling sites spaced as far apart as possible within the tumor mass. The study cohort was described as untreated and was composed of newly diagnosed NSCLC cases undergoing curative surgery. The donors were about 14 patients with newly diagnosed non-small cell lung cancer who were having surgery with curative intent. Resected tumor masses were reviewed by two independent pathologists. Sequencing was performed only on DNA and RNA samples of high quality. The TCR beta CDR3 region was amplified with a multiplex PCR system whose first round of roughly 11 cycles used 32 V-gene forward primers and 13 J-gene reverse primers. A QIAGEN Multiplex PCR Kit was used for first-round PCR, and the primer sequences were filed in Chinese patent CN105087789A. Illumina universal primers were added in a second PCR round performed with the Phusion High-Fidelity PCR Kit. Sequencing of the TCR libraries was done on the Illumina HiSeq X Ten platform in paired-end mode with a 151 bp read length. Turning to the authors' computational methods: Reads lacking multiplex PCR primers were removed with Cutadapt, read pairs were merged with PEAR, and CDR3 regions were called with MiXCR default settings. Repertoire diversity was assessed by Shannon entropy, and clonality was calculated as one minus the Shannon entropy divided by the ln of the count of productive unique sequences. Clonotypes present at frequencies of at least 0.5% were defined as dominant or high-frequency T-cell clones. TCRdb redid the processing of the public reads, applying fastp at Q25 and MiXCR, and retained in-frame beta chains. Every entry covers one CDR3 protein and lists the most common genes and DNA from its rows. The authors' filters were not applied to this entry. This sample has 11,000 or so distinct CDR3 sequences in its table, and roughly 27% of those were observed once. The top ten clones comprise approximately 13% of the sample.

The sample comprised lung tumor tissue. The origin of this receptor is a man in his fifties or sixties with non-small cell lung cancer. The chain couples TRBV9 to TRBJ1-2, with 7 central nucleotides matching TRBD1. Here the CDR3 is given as CASSPEGGQSYSYTF. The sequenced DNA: TGTGCCAGCAGCCCAGAAGGGGGACAGTCCTATAGCTACACCTTC. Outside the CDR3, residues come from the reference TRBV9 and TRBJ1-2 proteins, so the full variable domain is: DSGVTQTPKHLITATGQRVTLRCSPRSGDLSVYWYQQSLDQGLQFLIQYYNGEERAKGNILERFSAQQFPDLHSELNLSSLELGDSALYFCASSPEGGQSYSYTFGSGTRLTVV.